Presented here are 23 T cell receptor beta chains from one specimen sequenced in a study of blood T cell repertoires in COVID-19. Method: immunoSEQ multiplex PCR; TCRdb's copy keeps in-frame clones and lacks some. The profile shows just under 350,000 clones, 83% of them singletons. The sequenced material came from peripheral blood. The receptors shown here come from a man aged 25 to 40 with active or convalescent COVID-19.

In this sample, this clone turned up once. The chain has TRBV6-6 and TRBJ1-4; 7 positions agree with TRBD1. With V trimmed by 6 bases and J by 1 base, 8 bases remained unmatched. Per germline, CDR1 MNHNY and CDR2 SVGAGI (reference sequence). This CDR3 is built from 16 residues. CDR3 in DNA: TGTGCCAGCAGCCCCTCGCAGGGGGGAACTAATGAAAAACTGTTTTTT. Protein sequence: CASSPSQGGTNEKLFF.

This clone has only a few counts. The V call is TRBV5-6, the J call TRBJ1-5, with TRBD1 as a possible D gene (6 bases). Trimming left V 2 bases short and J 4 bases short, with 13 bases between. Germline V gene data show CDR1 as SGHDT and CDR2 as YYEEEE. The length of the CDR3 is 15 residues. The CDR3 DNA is TGTGCCAGCAGCTTCCGGGACATACAGAATCAGCCCCAGCATTTT. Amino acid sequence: CASSFRDIQNQPQHF.

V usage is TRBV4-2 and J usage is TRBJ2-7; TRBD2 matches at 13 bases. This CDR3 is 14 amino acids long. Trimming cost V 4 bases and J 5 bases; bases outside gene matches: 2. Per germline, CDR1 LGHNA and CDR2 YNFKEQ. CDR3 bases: TGTGCCAGCAGCCGAGGACTAGCGGGAGACGAGCAGTACTTC. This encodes CASSRGLAGDEQYF.

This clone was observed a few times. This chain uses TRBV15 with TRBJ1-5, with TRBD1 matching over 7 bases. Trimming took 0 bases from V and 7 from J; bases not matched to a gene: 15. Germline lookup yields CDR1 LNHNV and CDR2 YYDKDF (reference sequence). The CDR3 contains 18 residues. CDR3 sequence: CATSRDRGGTVGEQPQHF. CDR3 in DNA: TGTGCCACCAGCAGAGATCGCGGGGGGACAGTCGGTGAGCAGCCCCAGCATTTT.

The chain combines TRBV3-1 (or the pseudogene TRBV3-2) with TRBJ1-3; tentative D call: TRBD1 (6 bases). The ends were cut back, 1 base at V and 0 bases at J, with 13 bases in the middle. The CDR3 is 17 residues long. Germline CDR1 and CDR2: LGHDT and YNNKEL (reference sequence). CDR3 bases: TGTGCCAGCAGCCAAGGGATCCGGGACACCTCTGGAAACACCATATATTTT. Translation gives CASSQGIRDTSGNTIYF.

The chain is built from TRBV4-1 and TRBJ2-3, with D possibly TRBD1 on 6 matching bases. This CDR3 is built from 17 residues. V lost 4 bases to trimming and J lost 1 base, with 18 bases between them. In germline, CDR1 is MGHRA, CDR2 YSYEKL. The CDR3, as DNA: TGCGCCAGCAGCCCCTATGCCCAGGGGCCGGGCACAGATACGCAGTATTTT. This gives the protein CASSPYAQGPGTDTQYF.

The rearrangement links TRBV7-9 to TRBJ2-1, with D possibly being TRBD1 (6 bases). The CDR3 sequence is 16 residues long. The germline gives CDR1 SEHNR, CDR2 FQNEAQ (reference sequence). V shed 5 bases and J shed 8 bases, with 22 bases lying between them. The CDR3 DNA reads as TGTGCCAGCAGCACTAGGGGGTGGGTCCAGGTGGATGAGCAGTTCTTC. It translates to CASSTRGWVQVDEQFF.

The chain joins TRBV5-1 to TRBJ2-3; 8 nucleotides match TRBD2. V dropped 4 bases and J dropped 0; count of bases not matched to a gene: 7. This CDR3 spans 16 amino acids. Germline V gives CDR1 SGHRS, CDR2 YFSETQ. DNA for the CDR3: TGCGCCAGCAGCCCAGGGTCTAGCGGGAGCACAGATACGCAGTATTTT. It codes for CASSPGSSGSTDTQYF. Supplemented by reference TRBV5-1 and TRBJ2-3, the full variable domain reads KAGVTQTPRYLIKTRGQQVTLSCSPISGHRSVSWYQQTPGQGLQFLFEYFSETQRNKGNFPGRFSGRQFSNSRSEMNVSTLELGDSALYLCASSPGSSGSTDTQYFGPGTRLTVL.

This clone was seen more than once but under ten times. The CDR3 spells CASSLALSRGGPEQYF. DNA for the CDR3: TGTGCCAGCAGCTTAGCCCTGTCTCGGGGGGGCCCCGAGCAGTACTTC. The gene calls are TRBV7-8 and TRBJ2-7, with 8 bases fitting TRBD2. V was pared by 0 bases and J by 6 bases, with 10 bases of the junction left unmatched. Per germline, CDR1 SGHVS and CDR2 FQNEAQ. The CDR3 has 16 residues.

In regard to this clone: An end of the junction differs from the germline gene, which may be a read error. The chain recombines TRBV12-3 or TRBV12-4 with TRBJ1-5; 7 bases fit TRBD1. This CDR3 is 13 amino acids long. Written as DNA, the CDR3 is TGTGCCAGCAGGTTAGGGGACAGTCAGCCCCAGCATTTT. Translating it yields CASRLGDSQPQHF.

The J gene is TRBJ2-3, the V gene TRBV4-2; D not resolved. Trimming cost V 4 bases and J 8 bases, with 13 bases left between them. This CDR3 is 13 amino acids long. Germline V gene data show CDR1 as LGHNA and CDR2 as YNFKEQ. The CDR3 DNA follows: TGTGCCAGCAGCCTAGAGCCAGATGCTACGCAGTATTTT. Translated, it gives CASSLEPDATQYF.

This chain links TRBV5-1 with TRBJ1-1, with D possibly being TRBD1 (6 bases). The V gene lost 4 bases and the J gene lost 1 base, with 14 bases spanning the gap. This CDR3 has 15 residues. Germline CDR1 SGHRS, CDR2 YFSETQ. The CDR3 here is CASSPREGGNTEAFF. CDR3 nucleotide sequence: TGCGCCAGCAGCCCCAGGGAAGGGGGGAACACTGAAGCTTTCTTT.

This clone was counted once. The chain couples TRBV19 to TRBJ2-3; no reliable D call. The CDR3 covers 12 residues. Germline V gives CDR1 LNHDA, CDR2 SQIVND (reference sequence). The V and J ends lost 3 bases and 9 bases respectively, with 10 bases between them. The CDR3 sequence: CASSIGASTQYF. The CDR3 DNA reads TGTGCCAGTAGTATTGGAGCATCAACGCAGTATTTT.

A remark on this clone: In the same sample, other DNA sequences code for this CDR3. The DNA for the CDR3 is TGCGCCAGCAGCTTGGCCGGTACCTCCACAGATACGCAGTATTTT. Protein product: CASSLAGTSTDTQYF. The rearrangement links TRBV5-1 to TRBJ2-3; D is unresolved. V was clipped by 0 bases and J by 2 bases, with 10 bases between them. This CDR3 contains 15 residues. Germline V gives CDR1 SGHRS, CDR2 YFSETQ.

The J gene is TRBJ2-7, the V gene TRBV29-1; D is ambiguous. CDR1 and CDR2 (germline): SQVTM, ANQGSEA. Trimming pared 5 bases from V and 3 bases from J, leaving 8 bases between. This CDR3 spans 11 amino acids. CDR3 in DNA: TGCAGCGTTTATAGCAGCTACGAGCAGTACTTC. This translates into CSVYSSYEQYF.

The CDR3, as DNA: TGCGCCAGCAGCAGTAGCCTCAATGAGCAGTTCTTC. This encodes CASSSSLNEQFF. This chain connects TRBV10-2 to TRBJ2-1, with no clear D. The CDR3 loop spans 12 amino acids. Per germline, CDR1 WSHSY and CDR2 SAAADI. V lost 6 bases, J lost 6 bases, and 9 bases lay in between.

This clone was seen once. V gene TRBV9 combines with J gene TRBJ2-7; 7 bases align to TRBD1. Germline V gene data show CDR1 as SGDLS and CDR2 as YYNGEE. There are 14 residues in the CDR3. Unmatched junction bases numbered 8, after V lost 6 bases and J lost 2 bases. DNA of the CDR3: TGTGCCAGCACCTCCGGGACAGCACCCTACGAGCAGTACTTC. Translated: CASTSGTAPYEQYF.

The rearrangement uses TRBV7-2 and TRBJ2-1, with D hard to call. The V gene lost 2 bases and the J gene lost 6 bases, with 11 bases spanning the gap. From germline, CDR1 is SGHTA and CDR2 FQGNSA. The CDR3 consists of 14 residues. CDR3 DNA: TGTGCCAGCAGCTTACCGAGGCGCGGCAATGAGCAGTTCTTC. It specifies CASSLPRRGNEQFF.

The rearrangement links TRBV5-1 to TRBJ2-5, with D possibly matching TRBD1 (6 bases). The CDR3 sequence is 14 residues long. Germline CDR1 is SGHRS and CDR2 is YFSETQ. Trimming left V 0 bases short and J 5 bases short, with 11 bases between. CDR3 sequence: CASSLVGGGETQYF. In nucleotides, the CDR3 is TGCGCCAGCAGCTTGGTTGGGGGCGGGGAGACCCAGTACTTC.

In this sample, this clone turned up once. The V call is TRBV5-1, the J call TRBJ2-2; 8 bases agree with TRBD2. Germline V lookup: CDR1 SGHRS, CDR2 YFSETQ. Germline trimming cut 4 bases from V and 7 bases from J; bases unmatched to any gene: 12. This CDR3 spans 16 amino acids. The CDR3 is CASSPLFGGEGGELFF. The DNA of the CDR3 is TGCGCCAGCAGCCCGCTCTTCGGGGGGGAAGGCGGGGAGCTGTTTTTT.

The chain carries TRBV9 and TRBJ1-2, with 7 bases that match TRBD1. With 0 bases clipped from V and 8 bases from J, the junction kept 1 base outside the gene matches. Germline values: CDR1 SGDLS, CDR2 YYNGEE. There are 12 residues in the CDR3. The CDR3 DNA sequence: TGTGCCAGCAGCGTAGAGACAGGGGGCTACACCTTC. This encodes CASSVETGGYTF.

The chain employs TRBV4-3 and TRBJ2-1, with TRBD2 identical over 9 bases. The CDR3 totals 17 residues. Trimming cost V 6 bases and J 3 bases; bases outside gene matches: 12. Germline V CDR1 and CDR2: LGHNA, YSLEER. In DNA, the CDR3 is TGCGCCAGCAGTCTGCCACCGGGACTAGCCGTCTACAATGAGCAGTTCTTC. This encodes CASSLPPGLAVYNEQFF.

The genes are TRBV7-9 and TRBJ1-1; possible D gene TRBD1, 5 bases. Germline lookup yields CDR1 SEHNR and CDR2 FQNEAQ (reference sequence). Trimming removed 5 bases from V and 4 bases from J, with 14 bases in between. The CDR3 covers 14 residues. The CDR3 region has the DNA TGTGCCAGCAGCCAGAACAGGAGCCCCACTGAAGCTTTCTTT. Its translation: CASSQNRSPTEAFF.